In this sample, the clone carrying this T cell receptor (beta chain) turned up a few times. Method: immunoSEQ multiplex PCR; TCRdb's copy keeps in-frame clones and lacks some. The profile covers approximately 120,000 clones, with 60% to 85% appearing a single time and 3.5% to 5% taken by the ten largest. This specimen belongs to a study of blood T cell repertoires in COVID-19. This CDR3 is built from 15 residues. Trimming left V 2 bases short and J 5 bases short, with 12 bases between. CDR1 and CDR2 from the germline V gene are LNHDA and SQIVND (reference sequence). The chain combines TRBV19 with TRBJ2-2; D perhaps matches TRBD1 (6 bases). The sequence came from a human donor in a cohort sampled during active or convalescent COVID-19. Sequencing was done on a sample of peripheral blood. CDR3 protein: CASSISSGVTGELFF. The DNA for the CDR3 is TGTGCCAGTAGTATATCCTCAGGGGTAACCGGGGAGCTGTTTTTT.